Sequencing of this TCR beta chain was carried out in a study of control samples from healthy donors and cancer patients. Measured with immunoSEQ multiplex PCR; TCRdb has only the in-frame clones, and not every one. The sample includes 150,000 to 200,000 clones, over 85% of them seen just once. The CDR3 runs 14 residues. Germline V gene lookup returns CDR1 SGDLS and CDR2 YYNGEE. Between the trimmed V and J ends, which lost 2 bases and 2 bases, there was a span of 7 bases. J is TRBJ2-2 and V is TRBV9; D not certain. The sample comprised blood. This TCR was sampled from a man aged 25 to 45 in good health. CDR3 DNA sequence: TGTGCCAGCAGCGTGAGTCGTAACACCGGGGAGCTGTTTTTT. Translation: CASSVSRNTGELFF. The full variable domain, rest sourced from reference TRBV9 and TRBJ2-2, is DSGVTQTPKHLITATGQRVTLRCSPRSGDLSVYWYQQSLDQGLQFLIQYYNGEERAKGNILERFSAQQFPDLHSELNLSSLELGDSALYFCASSVSRNTGELFFGEGSRLTVL.